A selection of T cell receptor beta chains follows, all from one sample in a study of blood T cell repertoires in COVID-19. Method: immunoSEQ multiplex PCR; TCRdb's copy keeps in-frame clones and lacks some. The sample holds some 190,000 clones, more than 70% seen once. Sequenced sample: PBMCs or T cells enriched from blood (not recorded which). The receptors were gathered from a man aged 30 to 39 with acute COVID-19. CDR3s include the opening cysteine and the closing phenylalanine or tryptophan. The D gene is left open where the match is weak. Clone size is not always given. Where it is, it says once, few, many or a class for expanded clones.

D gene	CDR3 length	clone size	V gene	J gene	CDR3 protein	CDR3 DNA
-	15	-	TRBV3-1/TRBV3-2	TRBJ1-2	CASSPTGGSRYGYTF	TGTGCCAGCAGCCCCACGGGGGGTAGCCGCTATGGCTACACCTTC
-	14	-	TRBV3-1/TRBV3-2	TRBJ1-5	CASNTGYSNQPQHF	TGTGCCAGCAACACGGGATATAGCAATCAGCCCCAGCATTTT
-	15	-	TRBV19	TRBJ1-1	CASSINQGSVAEAFF	TGTGCCAGTAGTATAAATCAGGGCTCAGTCGCTGAAGCTTTCTTT
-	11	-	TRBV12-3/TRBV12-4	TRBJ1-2	CASSLGQGYTF	TGTGCCAGCAGTTTGGGGCAAGGCTACACCTTC
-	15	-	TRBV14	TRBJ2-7	CASSLNPGRPHEQYF	TGTGCCAGCAGCCTCAACCCGGGAAGGCCTCACGAGCAGTACTTC
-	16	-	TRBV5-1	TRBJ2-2	CASSLAGTRSAGELFF	TGCGCCAGCAGCTTGGCGGGGACAAGGAGCGCCGGGGAGCTGTTTTTT
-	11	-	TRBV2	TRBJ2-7	CASSASYEQYF	TGTGCCAGCAGTGCCAGCTACGAGCAGTACTTC
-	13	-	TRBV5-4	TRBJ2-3	CASSPLPPDTQYF	TGTGCCAGCAGCCCCCTACCTCCAGATACGCAGTATTTT
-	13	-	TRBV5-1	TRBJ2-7	CASSLTVASEQYF	TGCGCCAGCAGCTTGACCGTAGCCTCCGAGCAGTACTTC
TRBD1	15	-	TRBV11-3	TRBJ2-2	CASSQRDSNTGELFF	TGTGCCAGCAGCCAGAGGGACAGCAACACCGGGGAGCTGTTTTTT
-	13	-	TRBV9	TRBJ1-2	CASSAGNAYGYTF	TGTGCCAGCAGCGCCGGTAATGCCTATGGCTACACCTTC
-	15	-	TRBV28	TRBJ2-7	CASSLYRGSAYEQYF	TGTGCCAGCAGTTTATATCGGGGGTCCGCCTACGAGCAGTACTTC
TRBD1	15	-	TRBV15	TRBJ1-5	CATSRGDRGHEPQHF	TGTGCCACCAGCAGAGGAGACAGGGGGCATGAGCCCCAGCATTTT
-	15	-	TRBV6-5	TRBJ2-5	CASSQRQAADPSLYF	TGTGCCAGCAGTCAAAGACAGGCGGCGGACCCCAGCCTGTACTTC
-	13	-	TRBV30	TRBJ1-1	CAWTRQGNTEAFF	TGTGCCTGGACGCGCCAGGGCAACACTGAAGCTTTCTTT
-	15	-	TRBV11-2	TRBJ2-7	CASSSPAGVSYEQYF	TGTGCCAGCAGCTCTCCCGCCGGGGTCTCCTACGAGCAGTACTTC
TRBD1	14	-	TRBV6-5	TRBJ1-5	CASSLGQGNQPQHF	TGTGCCAGCAGTTTAGGACAGGGTAATCAGCCCCAGCATTTT
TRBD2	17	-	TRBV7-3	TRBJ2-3	CASSLLAGGKSTDTQYF	TGTGCCAGCAGCTTACTAGCGGGGGGCAAGAGCACAGATACGCAGTATTTT
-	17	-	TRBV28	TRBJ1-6	CASSLFTGVSYNSPLHF	TGTGCCAGCAGTTTATTCACCGGAGTCTCCTATAATTCACCCCTCCACTTT
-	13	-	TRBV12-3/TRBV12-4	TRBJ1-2	CASSLAGYGGYTF	TGTGCCAGCAGTTTGGCAGGTTATGGTGGCTACACCTTC
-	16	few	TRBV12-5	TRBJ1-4	CASGLVVGARNEKLFF	TGTGCTAGTGGTTTGGTAGTGGGGGCGCGGAATGAAAAACTGTTTTTT
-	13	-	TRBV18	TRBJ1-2	CASSPSPNYGYTF	TGTGCCAGCTCACCTTCTCCTAACTATGGCTACACCTTC
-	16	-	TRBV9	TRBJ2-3	CASSVGGLGYTDTQYF	TGTGCCAGCAGCGTAGGCGGCCTCGGGTATACAGATACGCAGTATTTT
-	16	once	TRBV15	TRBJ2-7	CATSRGKTGFRGEQYF	TGTGCCACCAGCAGGGGGAAGACAGGCTTTAGAGGCGAGCAGTACTTC
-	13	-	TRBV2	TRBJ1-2	CASAPRANYGYTF	TGTGCCAGTGCCCCCCGGGCTAACTATGGCTACACCTTC
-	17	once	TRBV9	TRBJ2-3	CASSVLGGPPVPDTQYF	TGTGCCAGCAGCGTACTTGGGGGCCCCCCGGTTCCAGATACGCAGTATTTT
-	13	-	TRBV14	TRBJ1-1	CASSQELLTEAFF	TGTGCCAGCAGCCAAGAGTTACTCACTGAAGCTTTCTTT
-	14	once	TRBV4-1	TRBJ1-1	CASSQLTGFTEAFF	TGCGCCAGCAGCCAGCTGACAGGCTTCACTGAAGCTTTCTTT
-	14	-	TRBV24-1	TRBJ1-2	CATSDTGLHYGYTF	TGTGCCACCAGTGATACAGGGCTACACTATGGCTACACCTTC
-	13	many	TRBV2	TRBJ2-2	CASSGGRTGELFF	TGTGCCAGCAGTGGGGGGCGTACCGGGGAGCTGTTTTTT
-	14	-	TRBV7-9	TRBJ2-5	CASSFHGLEATQYF	TGTGCCAGCAGCTTCCACGGACTGGAAGCGACCCAGTACTTC
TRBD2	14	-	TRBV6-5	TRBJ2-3	CASSYGGGLDTQYF	TGTGCCAGCAGTTACGGGGGGGGTTTAGATACGCAGTATTTT
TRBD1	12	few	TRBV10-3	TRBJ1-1	CAISNRGTEAFF	TGTGCCATCAGTAACAGGGGCACTGAAGCTTTCTTT
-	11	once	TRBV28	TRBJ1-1	CASRGAPEAFF	TGTGCCAGCAGGGGGGCCCCTGAAGCTTTCTTT
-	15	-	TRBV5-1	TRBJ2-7	CASSSSQGGSYEQYF	TGCGCCAGCAGCTCCTCACAGGGAGGGAGCTACGAGCAGTACTTC
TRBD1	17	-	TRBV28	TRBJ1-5	CASSLGAGGSSNQPQHF	TGTGCCAGCAGTTTAGGGGCAGGGGGCTCATCCAATCAGCCCCAGCATTTT
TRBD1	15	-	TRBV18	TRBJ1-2	CASSPLGQGLAGYTF	TGTGCCAGCTCACCCCTCGGACAGGGCTTGGCTGGCTACACCTTC
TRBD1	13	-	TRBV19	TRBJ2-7	CASSRGQSYEQYF	TGTGCCAGTAGTAGGGGACAGTCCTACGAGCAGTACTTC
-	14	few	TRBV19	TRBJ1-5	CASSSTGVRQPQHF	TGTGCCAGTAGCTCTACCGGGGTGCGACAGCCCCAGCATTTT
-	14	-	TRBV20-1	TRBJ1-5	CSASTGGSNQPQHF	TGCAGTGCTAGTACGGGGGGTAGCAATCAGCCCCAGCATTTT
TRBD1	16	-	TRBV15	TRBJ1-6	CATSTSGGPMNSPLHF	TGTGCCACCAGCACCTCAGGGGGCCCCATGAATTCACCCCTCCACTTT
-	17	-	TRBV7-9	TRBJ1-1	CASSLGPGGGGGTEAFF	TGTGCCAGCAGCCTAGGACCGGGTGGGGGCGGGGGCACTGAAGCTTTCTTT
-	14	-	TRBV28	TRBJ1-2	CASKWRPMNYGYTF	TGTGCCAGCAAGTGGAGGCCGATGAACTATGGCTACACCTTC
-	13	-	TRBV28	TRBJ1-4	CASRGSPTEKLFF	TGTGCCAGCAGGGGCAGCCCGACTGAAAAACTGTTTTTT
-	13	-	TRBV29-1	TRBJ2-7	CSVEAGVPYEQYF	TGCAGCGTTGAAGCAGGGGTCCCCTACGAGCAGTACTTC
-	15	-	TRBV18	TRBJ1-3	CASSPITGGGNTIYF	TGTGCCAGCTCACCGATCACCGGGGGTGGAAACACCATATATTTT
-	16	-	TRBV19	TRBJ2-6	CASSTGGSSGANVLTF	TGTGCCAGTAGTACAGGTGGCAGCTCTGGGGCCAACGTCCTGACTTTC
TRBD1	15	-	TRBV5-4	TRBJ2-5	CASSSLTGVQETQYF	TGTGCCAGCAGCTCGTTGACAGGGGTGCAAGAGACCCAGTACTTC
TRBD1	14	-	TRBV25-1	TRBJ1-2	CASSGQGANYGYTF	TGTGCCAGCAGTGGACAGGGGGCGAACTATGGCTACACCTTC
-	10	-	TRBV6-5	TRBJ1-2	CASSLIGYTF	TGTGCCAGCAGTCTTATTGGCTACACCTTC
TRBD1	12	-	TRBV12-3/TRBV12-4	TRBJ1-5	CASSPRQGPKHF	TGTGCCAGCAGTCCGCGACAGGGGCCGAAGCATTTT
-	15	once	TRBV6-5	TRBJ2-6	CATSYREGGANVLTF	TGTGCCACCTCCTACAGGGAGGGGGGGGCCAACGTCCTGACTTTC
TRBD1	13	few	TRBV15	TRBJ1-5	CAPPDRGNQPQHF	TGTGCCCCGCCAGACAGGGGAAATCAGCCCCAGCATTTT
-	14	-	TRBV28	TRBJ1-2	CASTLPVANYGYTF	TGTGCCAGCACCCTTCCTGTGGCCAACTATGGCTACACCTTC
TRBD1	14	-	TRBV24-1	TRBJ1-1	CATSDPRTGAEAFF	TGTGCCACCAGTGATCCTCGGACAGGCGCCGAAGCTTTCTTT
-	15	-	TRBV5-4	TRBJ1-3	CASSLQGISGNTIYF	TGTGCCAGCAGCTTGCAGGGTATCTCTGGAAACACCATATATTTT
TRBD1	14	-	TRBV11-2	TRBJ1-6	CASGLTGGNSPLHF	TGTGCCAGCGGATTAACAGGGGGAAATTCACCCCTCCACTTT
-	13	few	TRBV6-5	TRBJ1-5	CASRAAGNQPQHF	TGTGCCAGCAGAGCTGCTGGCAATCAGCCCCAGCATTTT
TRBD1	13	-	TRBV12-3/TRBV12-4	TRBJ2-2	CASRTGTVGELFF	TGTGCCAGCAGAACTGGGACAGTCGGGGAGCTGTTTTTT
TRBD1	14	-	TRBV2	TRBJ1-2	CASSGQGTNYGYTF	TGTGCCAGCAGCGGACAGGGGACTAACTATGGCTACACCTTC